This T cell receptor (beta chain) was captured in a study of beta chain features in type 1 diabetes. Study-level points and caveats: Healthy donors had naive, central memory and Treg TCRB repertoires that appeared less similar than those seen among patients.

The CDR3 is 17 residues long. The germline V gene encodes CDR1 SGHTA and CDR2 FQGNSA. Trimming took 2 bases from V and 0 from J; bases not matched to a gene: 7. Expressed TCRB transcripts got sequenced, as all isolated RNA was reverse transcribed. Assay used: immunoSEQ multiplex PCR; TCRdb lists only in-frame clones, some missing. The sample consists of approximately 100,000 clones, approximately 37% of them appearing once. Concerning this clone: The antigen remains undetermined.

Material for sequencing was stem cell memory CD4+ T cells from blood. This chain joins TRBV7-2 and TRBJ2-3; 8 nucleotides line up with TRBD2. This TCR derives from a woman aged 18-29 years in good health. This CDR3 reads CASSLSRTSWSTDTQYF. The CDR3 bases are TGTGCCAGCAGCTTATCCCGGACTAGCTGGAGCACAGATACGCAGTATTTT.